This T cell receptor beta chain was recovered during a study of cytomegalovirus exposure and HLA in healthy donors. Germline V gene sequence: CDR1 SGDLS, CDR2 YYNGEE. V was cut by 5 bases and J by 2 bases, with 13 bases left in between. This CDR3 has 14 residues. General study results and limits: On later analysis, the bulk of CMV-associated TCR beta chains appeared to be HLA-restricted.

This clone was observed a single time. Its cognate antigen is unknown. The PCR contained 60 Vbeta and 13 Jbeta primers. Libraries were prepared by immunoSEQ multiplex PCR; TCRdb keeps only in-frame clonotypes and omits some of them. This sample yields roughly 100,000 clones, of which around 86% are seen a single time; under 4.5% belongs to the top ten. This receptor was taken from a female donor in good health and CMV-seropositive. This chain joins TRBV9 and TRBJ1-1; D may be TRBD1 (5 bases). Material: PBMCs. The CDR3 region has the DNA TGTGCCAGCAGACGGGGGGGTGCCAACACTGAAGCTTTCTTT. Translating it yields CASRRGGANTEAFF.